This TCR beta chain comes out of a study of CD8+ T cells in alopecia areata. Study conclusions and caveats: With one nonresponder, baseline CD8+ expansion's link to response remains uncertain.

The table lists this clone with a count of one. The antigen is undetermined. Noted treatment: oral pan-JAK inhibitor, 5-10 mg twice daily. The authors extracted RNA and reverse transcribed it into cDNA as the sequencing template. Sequencing was performed with immunoSEQ multiplex PCR; in TCRdb, only in-frame clones are kept and a portion is missing. The data contain roughly 200,000 clones, roughly 64% of them seen just once; the ten biggest clones take up around 12%. Source: CD8+ T cells sorted from blood, taken at week 24, from a patient treated with tofacitinib. The receptor was isolated from a human donor with alopecia areata.

The CDR3 nucleotides read TGTGCCAGCAGCTTAGAAGGGCGGGGCCTAGGTCAGCCCCAGCATTTT. This translates into CASSLEGRGLGQPQHF. The chain links TRBV7-2 to TRBJ1-5, with D tentatively TRBD1 (5 bases). The CDR3 has 16 amino acids. V lost 1 base and J lost 6, with 16 bases in between. CDR1 is SGHTA and CDR2 is FQGNSA in the germline V gene.